Sequencing of this T cell receptor (beta chain) was carried out in a study of T cell repertoires in cytomegalovirus infection. Study background: Indications of both CMV infection and matching HLA type were provided by public TCR beta signatures.

Comment on this clonotype: Its specificity is unknown.

Whole-study findings and limits: HLA-C-restricted TCR beta clonotypes specific for CMV led the ex vivo response. Summed public TCR beta family frequency identified CMV carriers bearing the relevant HLA.

TCRdb reanalysed the reads using MiXCR and keeps one entry per CDR3 protein. The sample holds more than 400,000 distinct CDR3 sequences, about 26% seen once. The CDR3 is 16 amino acids. In germline, CDR1 is MNHEY, CDR2 SVGEGT. Trimming took off 2 bases at V and 1 base at J, with 15 bases between the two ends. The specimen sequenced was PBMCs. V is TRBV6-2 or TRBV6-3 and J is TRBJ2-7, with TRBD1 as a possible D gene (6 bases). The source of this sequence is a human donor in good health (CMV status not recorded). Some clones in this sample may be carry-over from other donors' samples. CDR3 DNA sequence: TGTGCCAGCAGTTACCCCGTCGGGGACACTTCCTACGAGCAGTACTTC. Its translation is CASSYPVGDTSYEQYF.